Each of the 17 T cell receptor beta chains below was sequenced from the same sample in a study of blood T cell repertoires in COVID-19. Using immunoSEQ multiplex PCR, the repertoire was profiled, and TCRdb retains in-frame clones only, with some absent. The table includes 50,000 or so clones, 90% detected once. What was sequenced was peripheral blood. The receptors were sampled from an elderly woman with acute or convalescent COVID-19.

The genes are TRBV19 and TRBJ1-2; D unclear. The germline gives CDR1 LNHDA, CDR2 SQIVND (reference sequence). There are 13 residues in the CDR3. The V end lost 3 bases, the J end lost 4 bases, and 9 bases lay between the germline ends. As DNA, the CDR3 is TGTGCCAGTAGTATTGAGGGAACCTATGGCTACACCTTC. Translating gives CASSIEGTYGYTF.

This chain links TRBV30 with TRBJ2-7; D may be TRBD1 (6 bases). V lost 5 bases and J lost 2, with 13 bases in between. CDR1 GTSNPN and CDR2 SVGIG come from the germline V gene (reference sequence). This CDR3 is 13 amino acids long. CDR3 amino acids: CAWARDRPYEQYF. The CDR3, as DNA: TGTGCCTGGGCCAGAGACAGGCCCTACGAGCAGTACTTC.

In this sample, this clone turned up a few times. This rearrangement joins TRBV18 to TRBJ1-1, with D possibly being TRBD1 (5 bases). Germline CDR1 is KGHSH and CDR2 is LQKENI. The CDR3 is made up of 14 amino acids. Trimming cost V 0 bases and J 8 bases, with 13 bases left between them. The CDR3 is CASSPPGQGPEAFF. CDR3 DNA sequence: TGTGCCAGCTCACCACCTGGGCAGGGCCCCGAAGCTTTCTTT.

V is TRBV7-9 and J is TRBJ2-7, with TRBD2 as a possible D gene (6 bases). The CDR3 has 16 amino acids. Germline V gives CDR1 SEHNR, CDR2 FQNEAQ (reference sequence). V was trimmed by 5 bases and J by 2 bases, leaving 19 bases between them. In DNA form, the CDR3 reads TGTGCCAGCAGCACCAGCCCCGGGGGTTTCGCCTACGAGCAGTACTTC. Translating it yields CASSTSPGGFAYEQYF.

The V gene is TRBV19, the J gene TRBJ2-7; possible D gene TRBD1, 6 bases. V gave up 3 bases and J gave up 6 bases, with 21 bases separating them. The CDR3 has 16 amino acids. From germline, CDR1 is LNHDA and CDR2 SQIVND (reference sequence). The CDR3 region has the DNA TGTGCCAGTAGTATTTGGGGAGTAACAGGGCTTGGCGAGCAGTACTTC. As protein: CASSIWGVTGLGEQYF.

The chain uses TRBV5-8 and TRBJ2-7; D gene uncertain. Trimming shortened V by 0 bases and J by 0 bases, and 10 bases separated the two germline ends. Germline V gene data show CDR1 as SGHTS and CDR2 as YDEGEE. This CDR3 spans 15 amino acids. CDR3 sequence: CASSLEQPLSYEQYF. The CDR3, as DNA: TGTGCCAGCAGCTTGGAACAACCCCTCTCCTACGAGCAGTACTTC.

J is TRBJ1-5 and V is TRBV5-8; 8 positions agree with TRBD1. Trimming cost V 1 base and J 4 bases; bases outside gene matches: 1. CDR3 size: 14 residues. In germline, CDR1 is SGHTS, CDR2 YDEGEE. This CDR3 reads CASSLRTGNQPQHF. The CDR3 nucleotides are TGTGCCAGCAGCTTGCGGACAGGGAATCAGCCCCAGCATTTT.

The chain joins TRBV11-2 to TRBJ1-6; possible D gene TRBD1, 6 bases. V lost 7 bases and J 0 bases, leaving 13 bases between the germline ends. Germline values: CDR1 SGHAT, CDR2 FQNNGV. CDR3 size: 16 residues. The CDR3 bases are TGTGCCAGCACCCCCAGGGACAACTCCTATAATTCACCCCTCCACTTT. This gives the protein CASTPRDNSYNSPLHF.

The chain is built from TRBV5-8 and TRBJ2-5, with a possible D match to TRBD1 (6 bases). This CDR3 region has 16 residues. In germline, CDR1 is SGHTS, CDR2 YDEGEE. V was trimmed by 4 bases and J by 4 bases, leaving 20 bases between them. CDR3 region: CASSGGRAVNAETQYF. The CDR3 DNA follows: TGTGCCAGCAGCGGGGGCAGGGCAGTTAACGCAGAGACCCAGTACTTC. Combining the CDR3 with reference TRBV5-8 and TRBJ2-5 gives the whole variable domain EAGVTQSPTHLIKTRGQQATLRCSPISGHTSVYWYQQALGLGLQFLLWYDEGEERNRGNFPPRFSGRQFPNYSSELNVNALELEDSALYLCASSGGRAVNAETQYFGPGTRLLVL.

This clone came up once. V and J are TRBV5-5 and TRBJ2-1, with no clear D. This CDR3 spans 13 amino acids. V was shortened by 1 base and J by 6 bases, with 8 bases between the two germline ends. CDR1 and CDR2 (germline): SGHKS, YYEKEE (reference sequence). In DNA form, the CDR3 reads TGTGCCAGCAGCTTGCCAGTTTTCAATGAGCAGTTCTTC. This gives the protein CASSLPVFNEQFF.

The chain couples TRBV7-2 to TRBJ1-2, with 7 bases identical to TRBD1. Losses at the gene ends were 4 bases for V and 6 bases for J; bases not matched to a gene: 8. CDR1 SGHTA and CDR2 FQGNSA come from the germline V gene. The CDR3 spans 14 residues. This CDR3 is CASSSRQGTDGYTF. CDR3 nucleotides: TGTGCCAGCAGCTCGAGACAGGGTACGGATGGCTACACCTTC.

The chain recombines TRBV3-1 (or the pseudogene TRBV3-2) with TRBJ1-2; a possible D gene is TRBD1 (6 bases). Germline V lookup: CDR1 LGHDT, CDR2 YNNKEL (reference sequence). The CDR3 extends over 14 amino acids. Between the trimmed V and J ends, which lost 1 base and 7 bases, there was a span of 13 bases. CDR3 bases: TGTGCCAGCAGCCAAGCCACAGGGTTGGGTGGCTACACCTTC. Translating it yields CASSQATGLGGYTF.

The chain is built from TRBV11-2 and TRBJ1-2; 8 nucleotides line up with TRBD1. The CDR3 totals 13 residues. Germline CDR1 and CDR2: SGHAT and FQNNGV. J lost 7 bases, V lost 4 bases, and 5 bases had no gene match. CDR3 nucleotides: TGTGCCAGCAGCTACAGGGGGGCTCTTGGCTACACCTTC. This codes for CASSYRGALGYTF.

The rearrangement joins TRBV11-1 to TRBJ1-1; 12 bases align to TRBD1. Germline V gives CDR1 SGHAT, CDR2 FQDESV (reference sequence). V dropped 4 bases and J dropped 6; count of bases not matched to a gene: 3. CDR3 length: 14 residues. For the CDR3, the DNA is TGTGCCAGCAGCTGGGACAGGGGGCTCCCTGAAGCTTTCTTT. It specifies CASSWDRGLPEAFF.

The rearrangement links TRBV6-5 to TRBJ2-5; D uncertain. Trimming pared 10 bases from V and 2 bases from J, leaving 20 bases between. The CDR3 spans 15 residues. Per germline, CDR1 MNHEY and CDR2 SVGAGI. The CDR3 coding sequence is TGTGCCACCAACCATTTCAGCGTTGGACAAGAGACCCAGTACTTC. Translating it yields CATNHFSVGQETQYF.

In its sample, this clone was seen once. The chain carries TRBV27 and TRBJ2-1; 7 nucleotides align to TRBD1. Germline assignment: CDR1 MNHEY and CDR2 SMNVEV (reference sequence). The junction had 7 bases not matched to a gene; V was cut back by 0 bases and J by 8 bases. This CDR3 is 15 amino acids long. CDR3 sequence reads: CASSLSGGSWDEQFF. As DNA, the CDR3 is TGTGCCAGCAGTTTATCAGGGGGCAGTTGGGATGAGCAGTTCTTC.

The rearrangement joins TRBV30 to TRBJ1-1; the match to TRBD1 covers 8 bases. The CDR3 length is 15 residues. Germline values: CDR1 GTSNPN, CDR2 SVGIG (reference sequence). The J segment lost 5 bases and the V segment lost 2 bases, leaving 10 bases of the junction unmatched. CDR3 sequence reads: CAWSTTAGGRTEAFF. Written as DNA, the CDR3 is TGTGCCTGGAGTACCACGGCAGGGGGCCGGACTGAAGCTTTCTTT.